Below, 12 T cell receptor beta chains from the same sample are listed, as sequenced in a study. MiXCR, applied by TCRdb to the 5' RACE reads, yields one record per CDR3 protein. This sample yields tens of thousands of distinct CDR3 sequences, of which 29% are seen a single time; approximately 3.7% belongs to the top ten. Sequences were obtained from memory CD4+ T cells sorted from a lymph node. Specified subset: memory CD4+ T cells, CD4+CD45RO+CD25-. All receptors come from a female donor with breast cancer.

With regard to this clonotype: A much larger clone lies a single base off, so this may be a read error. V gene TRBV5-1 combines with J gene TRBJ2-1, with 7 bases that match TRBD2. CDR1 and CDR2 from the germline V gene are SGHRS and YFSETQ. Losses at the gene ends were 4 bases for V and 0 bases for J; bases not matched to a gene: 10. The CDR3 totals 17 residues. Here the CDR3 reads CASSVATSVSSYNEQFF. In nucleotides, the CDR3 is TGCGCCAGCAGCGTGGCTACTAGCGTAAGCTCCTACAATGAGCAGTTCTTC.

This clonotype has more than one count but fewer than ten. The V and J genes are TRBV5-1 and TRBJ2-5, with D perhaps TRBD1 (5 bases). This CDR3 comprises 14 residues. Germline lookup yields CDR1 SGHRS and CDR2 YFSETQ. V was shortened by 0 bases and J by 5 bases, with 11 bases between the two germline ends. The CDR3 sequence: CASSLDRAGETQYF. Written as DNA, the CDR3 is TGCGCCAGCAGCTTGGATAGGGCAGGGGAGACCCAGTACTTC. The entire variable domain, with the rest obtained from reference TRBV5-1 and TRBJ2-5, is as follows: KAGVTQTPRYLIKTRGQQVTLSCSPISGHRSVSWYQQTPGQGLQFLFEYFSETQRNKGNFPGRFSGRQFSNSRSEMNVSTLELGDSALYLCASSLDRAGETQYFGPGTRLLVL.

The sample holds many counts of this clonotype. The chain employs TRBV2 and TRBJ2-5, with 10 bases lining up with TRBD1. J lost 4 bases, V lost 4 bases, and 3 bases had no gene match. The germline gives CDR1 SNHLY, CDR2 FYNNEI. The CDR3 spans 14 residues. The CDR3 DNA sequence: TGTGCCAGCAGTGGACAGGGGGCTCGAGAGACCCAGTACTTC. It encodes CASSGQGARETQYF. The complete variable domain, with remaining parts taken from reference TRBV2 and TRBJ2-5, reads EPEVTQTPSHQVTQMGQEVILRCVPISNHLYFYWYRQILGQKVEFLVSFYNNEISEKSEIFDDQFSVERPDGSNFTLKIRSTKLEDSAMYFCASSGQGARETQYFGPGTRLLVL.

This clonotype was picked up a small number of times. The chain links TRBV9 to TRBJ2-1; no clear D gene. Germline V gives CDR1 SGDLS, CDR2 YYNGEE. The germline V and J ends were trimmed by 0 bases and 2 bases, with 6 bases remaining between them. There are 14 residues in the CDR3. Here the CDR3 DNA reads TGTGCCAGCAGCGTAGGAGCAGCCTACAATGAGCAGTTCTTC. Translated: CASSVGAAYNEQFF.

The rearrangement links TRBV10-3 to TRBJ2-7, with TRBD2 matching 9 bases. Germline lookup yields CDR1 ENHRY and CDR2 SYGVKD. The CDR3 consists of 13 residues. After removal of 11 bases from V and 5 bases from J, the junction contained 10 bases not matched to a gene. The CDR3 bases are TGTGCCTCCGAAGGGCTAGCGGGGAACGAGCAGTACTTC. This translates into CASEGLAGNEQYF.

This clonotype was detected only a few times. This chain links TRBV27 with TRBJ1-1; D might be TRBD1 (5 bases). The CDR3 consists of 14 residues. V was shortened by 5 bases and J by 1 base, with 11 bases between the two germline ends. CDR1 is MNHEY, CDR2 SMNVEV, per germline (reference sequence). DNA for the CDR3: TGTGCCAGCAGTACACAGGCGAGGAACACTGAAGCTTTCTTT. Amino acids: CASSTQARNTEAFF.

This rearrangement joins TRBV11-3 to TRBJ2-1; 7 bases are a match to TRBD2. V lost 0 bases to trimming and J lost 2 bases; unmatched junction nucleotides: 1. The CDR3 runs to 15 residues. The germline V gene encodes CDR1 SGHNT and CDR2 YENEEA. The CDR3 DNA follows: TGTGCCAGCAGCTTAGAAAGCGGGACCTACAATGAGCAGTTCTTC. Residues: CASSLESGTYNEQFF.

The table lists this clonotype with a count of one. V is TRBV12-3 or TRBV12-4 and J is TRBJ2-1, with D uncertain. The V end was cut by 6 bases, the J end by 0 bases, with 9 bases between. CDR3 length: 14 residues. CDR3 protein: CASSKSSSYNEQFF. Written as DNA, the CDR3 is TGTGCCAGCAGCAAGAGTAGCTCCTACAATGAGCAGTTCTTC.

This clonotype was seen just once. Since a much larger clone is just one base distant, this may be a read error. The chain joins TRBV12-3 or TRBV12-4 to TRBJ2-1; no firm D call. The CDR3 contains 11 residues. Trimming pared 7 bases from V and 9 bases from J, leaving 10 bases between. The CDR3 bases are TGTGCCAGCACCCCGGGCGCTGAGCAGTTCTTC. It translates to CASTPGAEQFF.

By proportion, this clonotype is medium-sized. This chain connects TRBV7-8 to TRBJ1-4, with D unclear. Trimming took 5 bases from V and 8 from J, leaving 6 bases between them. The CDR3 has 11 amino acids. Germline V gives CDR1 SGHVS, CDR2 FQNEAQ. The CDR3, as DNA: TGTGCCAGCAGCGACAACGAAAAACTGTTTTTT. Amino acids: CASSDNEKLFF.

The chain carries TRBV29-1 and TRBJ1-2; TRBD1 is a possible D gene (5 bases). Germline loops: CDR1 SQVTM, CDR2 ANQGSEA. V was pared by 7 bases and J by 8 bases, with 17 bases between. CDR3 length: 12 amino acids. The DNA of the CDR3 is TGCAGCGCCACAGCCGGGGGAGACGGCTACACCTTC. It specifies CSATAGGDGYTF.

The V and J genes are TRBV7-9 and TRBJ2-7; TRBD1 aligns across 9 bases. V lost 5 bases and J lost 3; bases outside the gene matches: 8. CDR1 and CDR2 (germline): SEHNR, FQNEAQ (reference sequence). The CDR3 has 15 amino acids. CDR3 coding DNA: TGTGCCAGCAGCGGAGGACAGGGGATGGTCTACGAGCAGTACTTC. It is translated as CASSGGQGMVYEQYF.